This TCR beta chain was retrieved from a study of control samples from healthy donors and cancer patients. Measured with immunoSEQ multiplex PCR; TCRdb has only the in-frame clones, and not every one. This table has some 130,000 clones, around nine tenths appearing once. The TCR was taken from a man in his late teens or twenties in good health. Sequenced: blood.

The CDR3: CASSSRDSYGYTF. Here the CDR3 DNA reads TGTGCCAGCAGTTCCAGGGACTCCTATGGCTACACCTTC. V gene TRBV6-5 combines with J gene TRBJ1-2; the D gene is possibly TRBD1 (5 bases). CDR3 length: 13 residues. The germline gives CDR1 MNHEY, CDR2 SVGAGI. V lost 4 bases, J lost 4 bases, and 10 bases lay in between.